One and the same sample provided the 9 T cell receptor gamma chains below, sequenced in a study of gamma-delta chains in newborns, infants, children. TCRdb re-processed the reads via CATT. The data show 3,000 to 4,000 gamma-chain clones, about 56% seen once. Sequencing used blood. All receptors derive from a child who was a newborn, infant or young child, either healthy, febrile or measles-vaccinated (not recorded which).

This clone turned up a few times. V is TRGV8 and J is TRGJ1 or TRGJ2. The J gene comes from matching the DNA to germline here; TCRdb lacks it. The CDR3 is 10 residues long. Per the germline V gene, CDR1 is VENAVY and CDR2 is YDSYNSRV. V was pared by 4 bases and J by 12 bases, with 6 bases of the junction left unmatched. In DNA, the CDR3 is TGTGCCACCTGGGACCGCTTGAAACTCTTT. It translates to CATWDRLKLF.

The chain is built from TRGV4 and TRGJ1 or TRGJ2. In the absence of a J gene in TCRdb, the DNA was matched to germline to assign it here. The CDR3 spans 14 residues. Germline V gene lookup returns CDR1 EGSTGY and CDR2 YDSYTSSV. The V gene end was trimmed by 0 bases and the J gene end by 4 bases; junction bases not matched to a gene: 6. CDR3 sequence reads: CATWDGLGYYKKLF. In DNA, the CDR3 is TGTGCCACCTGGGATGGGCTTGGATATTATAAGAAACTCTTT.

V and J are TRGV9 and TRGJP. TCRdb does not report a J gene; here it was assigned by matching the DNA to germline references. V trimming: 0 bases; J trimming: 9 bases; junction bases outside the gene matches: 5. Germline V gives CDR1 GITISATS, CDR2 ISYDGTV (reference sequence). This CDR3 has 16 residues. The CDR3 sequence is CALWEVRGLGKKIKVF. The CDR3 DNA sequence: TGTGCCTTGTGGGAGGTGCGGGGGTTGGGCAAAAAAATCAAGGTATTT.

Regarding this clone: Other DNA sequences in this sample translate to the same CDR3. The rearrangement links TRGV9 to TRGJP. Here the J gene was assigned by germline matching of the DNA, as TCRdb has none. Germline values: CDR1 GITISATS, CDR2 ISYDGTV (reference sequence). The CDR3 consists of 15 residues. J lost 4 bases, V lost 5 bases, and 2 bases had no gene match. DNA of the CDR3: TGTGCCTTGTGGGGCCAAGAGTTGGGCAAAAAAATCAAGGTATTT. Its protein is CALWGQELGKKIKVF.

By share, this clone counts as large. This may be a read error: a much more frequent sequence differs by one nucleotide. Additional DNA sequences in this sample encode the identical CDR3. The rearrangement uses TRGV9 and TRGJP. Germline matching of the DNA provided the J gene here, since TCRdb leaves it blank. V shed 0 bases and J 6 bases; nucleotides not matched to a gene: 2. The CDR3 runs to 16 residues. Germline V gene data show CDR1 as GITISATS and CDR2 as ISYDGTV (reference sequence). Here the CDR3 reads CALWEVRELGKKIKVF. CDR3 bases: TGTGCCTTGTGGGAGGTGCGAGAGTTGGGCAAAAAAATCAAGGTATTT.

The gene calls are TRGV9 and TRGJ1 or TRGJ2. Germline matching of the DNA provided the J gene here, since TCRdb leaves it blank. V dropped 2 bases and J dropped 1; count of bases not matched to a gene: 5. The CDR3 runs 14 residues. Germline V lookup: CDR1 GITISATS, CDR2 ISYDGTV (reference sequence). The CDR3 sequence is CALWEGENYYKKLF. The CDR3 DNA sequence: TGTGCCTTGTGGGAGGGCGAAAATTATTATAAGAAACTCTTT.

This clone turned up a few times. In nucleotides, the CDR3 is TGTGCCACCTGGGATGGCCCCTCCAGGAAACTCTTT. Protein product: CATWDGPSRKLF. The V call is TRGV4, the J call TRGJ1 or TRGJ2. Matching the DNA to germline supplied the J gene, which TCRdb does not give. The ends lost 1 base at V and 12 bases at J; junction bases unmatched: 9. CDR1 and CDR2 (germline): EGSTGY, YDSYTSSV. The CDR3 has 12 amino acids.

The chain uses TRGV8 and TRGJ1 or TRGJ2. No J gene is reported in TCRdb; it was inferred here by comparing the DNA with germline. The CDR3 spans 13 residues. The germline V gene has CDR1 VENAVY and CDR2 YDSYNSRV. J gave up 8 bases and V 5 bases, and 12 bases lay outside the gene matches. CDR3 coding DNA: TGTGCCACCTGGGTCGCGTCTGGAAATAAGAAACTCTTT. This codes for CATWVASGNKKLF.

This clone was detected a few times. The chain carries TRGV9 and TRGJP. TCRdb is silent on the J gene; assignment here came from matching the DNA to germline. CDR1 is GITISATS, CDR2 ISYDGTV, per germline (reference sequence). This CDR3 spans 19 amino acids. J was trimmed by 9 bases and V by 0 bases; bases with no gene match: 14. The CDR3 region has the DNA TGTGCCTTGTGGGAGGTGCAACTAGGGATCAGGTTGGGCAAAAAAATCAAGGTATTT. This translates into CALWEVQLGIRLGKKIKVF.